This TCR beta chain was recorded in a study of blood T cell repertoires in COVID-19. Original processing notes: From reference gene primer amplification, estimates of nucleated cell counts were derived. TCRdb keeps only in-frame clones here, not all; method: immunoSEQ multiplex PCR. V and J calls and clone size are those listed in that table; D and trimming were worked out from the DNA. The sample has hundreds of thousands of clones, around 88% seen once. The CDR3 has 15 residues. Between the trimmed V and J ends, which lost 5 bases and 5 bases, there was a span of 16 bases. Germline V CDR1 and CDR2: SGHRS, YFSETQ.

Sequencing was carried out using peripheral blood. This chain links TRBV5-1 with TRBJ2-2; maybe TRBD2 (6 bases). This receptor was identified in an elderly man with acute or convalescent COVID-19. The CDR3 spells CASRVDTGRTGELFF. CDR3 DNA sequence: TGCGCCAGCAGGGTAGACACCGGGAGAACCGGGGAGCTGTTTTTT.